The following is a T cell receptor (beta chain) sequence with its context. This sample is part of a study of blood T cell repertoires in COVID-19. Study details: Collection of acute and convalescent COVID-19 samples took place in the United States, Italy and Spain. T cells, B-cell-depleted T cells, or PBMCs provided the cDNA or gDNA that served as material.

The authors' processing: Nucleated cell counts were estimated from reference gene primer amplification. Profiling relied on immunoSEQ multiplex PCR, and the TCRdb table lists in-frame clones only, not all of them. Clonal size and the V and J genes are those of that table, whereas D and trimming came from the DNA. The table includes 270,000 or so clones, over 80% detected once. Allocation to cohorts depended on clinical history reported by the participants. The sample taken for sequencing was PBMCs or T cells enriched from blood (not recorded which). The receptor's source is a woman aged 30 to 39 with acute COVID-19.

This chain's CDR3 is CASSLDRQNYGYTF. The DNA of the CDR3 is TGTGCCAGCAGCCTGGACAGACAGAACTATGGCTACACCTTC. The rearrangement uses TRBV5-4 and TRBJ1-2, with D possibly being TRBD1 (6 bases). Between the trimmed V and J ends, which lost 4 bases and 2 bases, there was a span of 12 bases. Looked up from germline, CDR1 is SGHNT and CDR2 is YYREEE (reference sequence). The CDR3 sequence is 14 residues long.